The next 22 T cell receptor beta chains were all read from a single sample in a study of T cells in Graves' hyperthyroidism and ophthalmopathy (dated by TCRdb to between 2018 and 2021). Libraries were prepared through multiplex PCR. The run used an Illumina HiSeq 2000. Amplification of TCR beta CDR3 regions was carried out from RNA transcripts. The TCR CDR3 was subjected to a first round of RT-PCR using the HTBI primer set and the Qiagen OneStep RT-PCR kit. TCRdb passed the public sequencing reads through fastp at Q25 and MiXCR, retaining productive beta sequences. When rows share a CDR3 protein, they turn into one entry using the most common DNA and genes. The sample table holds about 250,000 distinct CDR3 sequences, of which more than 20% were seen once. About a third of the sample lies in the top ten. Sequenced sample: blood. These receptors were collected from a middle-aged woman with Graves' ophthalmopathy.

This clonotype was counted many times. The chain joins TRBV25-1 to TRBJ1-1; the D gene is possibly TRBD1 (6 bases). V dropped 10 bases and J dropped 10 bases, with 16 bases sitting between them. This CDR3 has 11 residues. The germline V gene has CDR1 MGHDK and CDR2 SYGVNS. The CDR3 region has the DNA TGTGCCACCCTCCGGGGGGCTGTAGCTTTCTTT. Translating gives CATLRGAVAFF.

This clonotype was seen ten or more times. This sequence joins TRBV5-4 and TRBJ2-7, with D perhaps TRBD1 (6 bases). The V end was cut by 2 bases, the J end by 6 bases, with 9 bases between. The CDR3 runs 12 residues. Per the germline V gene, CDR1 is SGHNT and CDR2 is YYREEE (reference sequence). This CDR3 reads CASSLQGFEQYF. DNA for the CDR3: TGTGCCAGCAGCTTACAGGGTTTCGAGCAGTACTTC.

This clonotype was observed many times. The CDR3 DNA reads as TGTGCCAGCAGACGCGGTACATCCTCCTTCTATGGCTACACCTTC. It codes for CASRRGTSSFYGYTF. This chain joins TRBV6-5 and TRBJ1-2; no firm D call. Germline CDR1 reads MNHEY; CDR2 reads SVGAGI. This CDR3 comprises 15 residues. Trimming stripped 6 bases from V and 4 bases from J, with 18 bases between.

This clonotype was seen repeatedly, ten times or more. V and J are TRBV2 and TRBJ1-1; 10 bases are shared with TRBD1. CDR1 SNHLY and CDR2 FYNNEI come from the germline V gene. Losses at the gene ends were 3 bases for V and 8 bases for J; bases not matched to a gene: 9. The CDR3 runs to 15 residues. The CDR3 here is CASSDEDRGMGEAFF. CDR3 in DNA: TGTGCCAGCAGTGATGAGGACAGGGGGATGGGCGAAGCTTTCTTT.

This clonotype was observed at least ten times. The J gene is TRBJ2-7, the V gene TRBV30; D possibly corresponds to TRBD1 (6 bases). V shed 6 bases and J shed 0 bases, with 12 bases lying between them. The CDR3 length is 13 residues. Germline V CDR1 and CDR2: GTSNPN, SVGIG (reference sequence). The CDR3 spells CACSADSSYEQYF. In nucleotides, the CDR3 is TGTGCCTGTTCTGCGGACAGCTCCTACGAGCAGTACTTC.

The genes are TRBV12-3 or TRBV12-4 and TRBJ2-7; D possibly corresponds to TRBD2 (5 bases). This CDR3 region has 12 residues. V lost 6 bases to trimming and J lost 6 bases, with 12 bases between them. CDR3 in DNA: TGTGCCAGCAGGGCGGACTGGAGCGAGCAGTACTTC. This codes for CASRADWSEQYF.

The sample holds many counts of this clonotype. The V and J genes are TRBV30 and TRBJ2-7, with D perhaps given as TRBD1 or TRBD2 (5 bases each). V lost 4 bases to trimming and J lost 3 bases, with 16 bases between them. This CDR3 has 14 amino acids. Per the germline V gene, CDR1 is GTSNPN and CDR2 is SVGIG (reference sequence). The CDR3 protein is CAWNRADTFYEQYF. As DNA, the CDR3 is TGTGCCTGGAACCGAGCGGACACGTTCTACGAGCAGTACTTC.

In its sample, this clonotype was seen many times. CDR3 DNA: TGTGCCAGCAGCCCATATACAACGGGACTAGCGGGAGGCGGGGAGCTGTTTTTT. This encodes CASSPYTTGLAGGGELFF. The genes are TRBV7-2 and TRBJ2-2; 15 bases match TRBD2. The CDR3 spans 18 residues. The J segment lost 7 bases and the V segment lost 5 bases, leaving 11 bases of the junction unmatched. Looked up from germline, CDR1 is SGHTA and CDR2 is FQGNSA.

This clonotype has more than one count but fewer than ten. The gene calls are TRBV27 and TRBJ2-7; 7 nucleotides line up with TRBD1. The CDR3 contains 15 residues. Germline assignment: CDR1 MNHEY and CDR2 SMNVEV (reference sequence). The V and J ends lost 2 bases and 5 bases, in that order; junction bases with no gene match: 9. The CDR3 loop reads CASSLGQGVLNEQYF. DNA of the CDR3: TGTGCCAGCAGTTTAGGGCAGGGGGTTCTCAACGAGCAGTACTTC.

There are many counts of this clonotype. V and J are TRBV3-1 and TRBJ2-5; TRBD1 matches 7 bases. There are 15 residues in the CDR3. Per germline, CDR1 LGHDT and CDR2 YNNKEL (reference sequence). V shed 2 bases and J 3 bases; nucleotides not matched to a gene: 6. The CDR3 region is CASSQTGTAKETQYF. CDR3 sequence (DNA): TGTGCCAGCAGCCAAACCGGGACAGCGAAAGAGACCCAGTACTTC.

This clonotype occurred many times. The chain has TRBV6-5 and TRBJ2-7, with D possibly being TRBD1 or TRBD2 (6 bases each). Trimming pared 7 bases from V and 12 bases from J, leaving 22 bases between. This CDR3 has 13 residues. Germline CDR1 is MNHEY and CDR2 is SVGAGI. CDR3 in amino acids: CASIGTGDWGAYF. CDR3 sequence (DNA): TGTGCCAGCATCGGAACCGGGGACTGGGGGGCGTACTTC.

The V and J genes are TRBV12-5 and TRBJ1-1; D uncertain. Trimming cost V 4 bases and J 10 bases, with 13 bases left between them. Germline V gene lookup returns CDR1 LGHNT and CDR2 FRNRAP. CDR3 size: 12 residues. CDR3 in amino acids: CASGWQVEVAFF. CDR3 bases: TGTGCTAGTGGTTGGCAAGTGGAGGTAGCTTTCTTT.

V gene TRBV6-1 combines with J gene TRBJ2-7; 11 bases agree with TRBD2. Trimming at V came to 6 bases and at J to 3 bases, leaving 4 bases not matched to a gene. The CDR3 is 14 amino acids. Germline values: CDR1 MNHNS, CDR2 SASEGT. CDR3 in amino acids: CASRLAGVGYEQYF. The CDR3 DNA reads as TGTGCCAGCAGACTAGCGGGAGTCGGCTACGAGCAGTACTTC.

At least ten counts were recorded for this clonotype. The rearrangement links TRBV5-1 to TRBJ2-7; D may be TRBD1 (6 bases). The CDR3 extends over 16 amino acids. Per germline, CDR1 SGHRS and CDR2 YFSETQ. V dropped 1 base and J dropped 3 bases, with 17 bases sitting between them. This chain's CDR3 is CASSLYGLGQLYEQYF. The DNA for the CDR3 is TGCGCCAGCAGCTTGTATGGTCTAGGACAGCTCTACGAGCAGTACTTC.

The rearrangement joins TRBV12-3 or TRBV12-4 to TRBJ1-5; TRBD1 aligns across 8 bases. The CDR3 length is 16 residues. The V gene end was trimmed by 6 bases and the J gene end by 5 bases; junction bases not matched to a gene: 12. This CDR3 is CASSPQPGGVDQPQHF. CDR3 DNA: TGTGCCAGCAGCCCGCAACCAGGGGGCGTTGATCAGCCCCAGCATTTT.

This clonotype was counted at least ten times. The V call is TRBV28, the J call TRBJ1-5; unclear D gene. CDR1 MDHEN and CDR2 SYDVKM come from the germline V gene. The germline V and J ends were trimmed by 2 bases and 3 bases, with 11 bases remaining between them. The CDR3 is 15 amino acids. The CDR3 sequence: CASSLIGPNNQPQHF. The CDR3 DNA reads TGTGCCAGCAGTTTAATCGGACCCAACAATCAGCCCCAGCATTTT. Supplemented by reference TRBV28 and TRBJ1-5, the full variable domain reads DVKVTQSSRYLVKRTGEKVFLECVQDMDHENMFWYRQDPGLGLRLIYFSYDVKMKEKGDIPEGYSVSREKKERFSLILESASTNQTSMYLCASSLIGPNNQPQHFGDGTRLSIL.

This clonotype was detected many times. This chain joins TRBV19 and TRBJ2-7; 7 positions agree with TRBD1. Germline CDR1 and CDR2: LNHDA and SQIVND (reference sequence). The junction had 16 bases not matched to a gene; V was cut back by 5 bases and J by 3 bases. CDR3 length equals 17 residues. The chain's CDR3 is CASSAPPGTRGSYEQYF. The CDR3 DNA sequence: TGTGCCAGTAGTGCTCCCCCCGGGACCAGGGGGAGCTACGAGCAGTACTTC.

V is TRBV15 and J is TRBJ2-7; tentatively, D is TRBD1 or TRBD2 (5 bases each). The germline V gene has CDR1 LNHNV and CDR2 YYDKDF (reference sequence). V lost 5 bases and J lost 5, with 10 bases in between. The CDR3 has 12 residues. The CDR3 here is CATSPMGDEQYF. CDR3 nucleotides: TGTGCCACCAGCCCAATGGGGGACGAGCAGTACTTC.

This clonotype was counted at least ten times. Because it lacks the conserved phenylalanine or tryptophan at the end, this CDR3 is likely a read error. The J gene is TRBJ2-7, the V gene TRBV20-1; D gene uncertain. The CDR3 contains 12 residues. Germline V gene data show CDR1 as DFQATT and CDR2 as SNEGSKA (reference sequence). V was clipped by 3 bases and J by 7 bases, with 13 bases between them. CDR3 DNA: TGCAGTGCTAGCCGACTGTCTAGGGAGCAGTACCTC. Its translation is CSASRLSREQYL.

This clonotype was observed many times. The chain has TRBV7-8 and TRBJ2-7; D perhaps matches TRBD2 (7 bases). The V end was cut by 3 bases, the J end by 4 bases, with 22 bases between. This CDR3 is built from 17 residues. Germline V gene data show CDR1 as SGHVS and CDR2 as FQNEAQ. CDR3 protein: CASSFVGGDTQSYEQYF. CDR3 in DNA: TGTGCCAGCAGCTTTGTGGGGGGGGACACCCAAAGTTACGAGCAGTACTTC.

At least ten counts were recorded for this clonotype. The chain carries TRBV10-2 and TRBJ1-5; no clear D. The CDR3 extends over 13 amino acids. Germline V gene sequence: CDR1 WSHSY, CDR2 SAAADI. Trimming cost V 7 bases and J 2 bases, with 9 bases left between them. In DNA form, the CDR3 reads TGCGCCAGCAACGACGGTCGCAATCAGCCCCAGCATTTT. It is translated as CASNDGRNQPQHF.

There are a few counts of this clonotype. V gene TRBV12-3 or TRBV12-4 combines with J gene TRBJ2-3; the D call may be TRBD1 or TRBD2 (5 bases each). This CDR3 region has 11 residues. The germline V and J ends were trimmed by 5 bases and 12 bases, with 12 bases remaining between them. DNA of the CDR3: TGTGCCAGCAGTCAACCGGGACCACAGTATTTT. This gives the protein CASSQPGPQYF.